The 12 T cell receptor beta chains in this list originate from one sample, sequenced in a study of blood T cell repertoires in COVID-19. Sequencing used immunoSEQ multiplex PCR; TCRdb keeps in-frame clones, though not all of them. The sample yields 250,000 to 300,000 clones, roughly 80% seen once. Sequencing was carried out using PBMCs or T cells enriched from blood (not recorded which). The receptors derive from a man in his forties who had been exposed to COVID-19.

CDR3 protein: CASSHPRGLAGGSGANVLTF. CDR3 bases: TGTGCCAGCAGCCATCCCAGAGGACTAGCGGGGGGCTCTGGGGCCAACGTCCTGACTTTC. The V gene is TRBV3-1 (or the pseudogene TRBV3-2), the J gene TRBJ2-6; 14 bases fit TRBD2. This CDR3 comprises 20 residues. V lost 3 bases, J lost 0 bases, and 7 bases stayed unmatched. Germline V gene sequence: CDR1 LGHDT, CDR2 YNNKEL (reference sequence).

The rearrangement links TRBV5-8 to TRBJ2-7, with 8 bases aligning to TRBD1. The trim removed 5 bases at V and 3 bases at J, leaving 10 bases unmatched. Per the germline V gene, CDR1 is SGHTS and CDR2 is YDEGEE. CDR3 size: 15 residues. In nucleotides, the CDR3 is TGTGCCAGCAGGCGTGCCGGGACAGGAATCTACGAGCAGTACTTC. Its translation is CASRRAGTGIYEQYF.

The chain combines TRBV27 with TRBJ1-1; D is possibly TRBD1 (6 bases). V was pared by 7 bases and J by 5 bases, with 14 bases between. The CDR3 totals 13 residues. The V gene's germline CDR1 is MNHEY and CDR2 SMNVEV (reference sequence). DNA for the CDR3: TGTGCCAGCAAGGGCGGGGGCTTGACTGAAGCTTTCTTT. This encodes CASKGGGLTEAFF.

As to this clone: The junction shows a germline mismatch at one end, possibly a read error. The CDR3 coding sequence is TGTGCTAGCAGCCCGGGGGAAGGCTACGAGCAGTACTTC. This sequence encodes CASSPGEGYEQYF. The gene calls are TRBV7-7 and TRBJ2-7, with D possibly being TRBD2 (6 bases). CDR1 is SSHAT, CDR2 FNYEAQ, per germline (reference sequence). The length of the CDR3 is 13 residues.

This clone was detected a few times. The chain links TRBV19 to TRBJ2-2; 12 bases are shared with TRBD2. Germline-derived CDR1 and CDR2 are LNHDA and SQIVND (reference sequence). J was trimmed by 6 bases and V by 1 base; bases with no gene match: 6. The CDR3 totals 17 residues. This CDR3 reads CASSIAPLAGGAGELFF. The CDR3 region has the DNA TGTGCCAGTAGTATAGCACCTCTAGCGGGAGGGGCCGGGGAGCTGTTTTTT.

V gene TRBV7-9 combines with J gene TRBJ2-3, with D possibly TRBD1 on 5 matching bases. CDR1 and CDR2 (germline): SEHNR, FQNEAQ (reference sequence). Trimming took off 4 bases at V and 6 bases at J, with 14 bases between the two ends. The CDR3 runs to 14 residues. The CDR3: CASSYTRVPDTQYF. In DNA, the CDR3 is TGTGCCAGCAGCTATACCAGGGTGCCGGATACGCAGTATTTT.

CDR3 sequence reads: CASSPPLAGYGYTF. As DNA, the CDR3 is TGTGCCAGCTCACCACCGTTGGCAGGCTATGGCTACACCTTC. This chain uses TRBV18 with TRBJ1-2; D is unresolved. Trimming shortened V by 0 bases and J by 4 bases, and 9 bases separated the two germline ends. Germline CDR1 KGHSH, CDR2 LQKENI. The CDR3 covers 14 residues.

The J gene is TRBJ2-3, the V gene TRBV9; TRBD1 might be the D (5 bases). This CDR3 region has 13 residues. Trimming cost V 4 bases and J 6 bases, with 12 bases left between them. Per the germline V gene, CDR1 is SGDLS and CDR2 is YYNGEE. The CDR3 DNA reads as TGTGCCAGCAGCAGACCCCCAGGGGATACGCAGTATTTT. Translated: CASSRPPGDTQYF. The full variable domain, with the rest looked up from reference TRBV9 and TRBJ2-3, is DSGVTQTPKHLITATGQRVTLRCSPRSGDLSVYWYQQSLDQGLQFLIQYYNGEERAKGNILERFSAQQFPDLHSELNLSSLELGDSALYFCASSRPPGDTQYFGPGTRLTVL.

V is TRBV25-1 and J is TRBJ1-2, with D possibly matching TRBD1 (6 bases). Germline V CDR1 and CDR2: MGHDK, SYGVNS. The V end lost 0 bases, the J end lost 6 bases, and 11 bases lay between the germline ends. The length of the CDR3 is 14 residues. For the CDR3, the DNA is TGTGCCAGCAGTGAATACTACAGGGAGAATGGCTACACCTTC. As protein: CASSEYYRENGYTF.

The rearrangement joins TRBV13 to TRBJ1-1; 10 nucleotides match TRBD1. The CDR3 is 14 residues long. Germline CDR1 reads PRHDT; CDR2 reads FYEKMQ (reference sequence). The ends lost 6 bases at V and 4 bases at J; junction bases unmatched: 5. The CDR3 spells CASRRQGAGTEAFF. CDR3 coding DNA: TGTGCCAGCAGGAGACAGGGGGCGGGCACTGAAGCTTTCTTT.

The chain carries TRBV10-3 and TRBJ2-5; possibly TRBD1 for D (6 bases). The CDR3 covers 15 residues. Between the trimmed V and J ends, which lost 5 bases and 0 bases, there was a span of 13 bases. The germline V gene has CDR1 ENHRY and CDR2 SYGVKD. The CDR3 DNA sequence: TGTGCCATCAGTTGGCGACAGGAGAACCAAGAGACCCAGTACTTC. Its protein product is CAISWRQENQETQYF.

This rearrangement joins TRBV7-3 to TRBJ1-1; 11 bases align to TRBD1. There are 13 residues in the CDR3. Unmatched junction bases numbered 10, after V lost 8 bases and J lost 11 bases. Germline CDR1 and CDR2: SGHTA and FQGTGA. DNA for the CDR3: TGTGCCAGCGCCCTGGACAGGGGGCGGATGGCTTTCTTT. Translating gives CASALDRGRMAFF.